The source of this TCR beta chain is a study of T-cell memory formation after mild COVID-19. V lost 1 base and J lost 4, with 13 bases in between. The germline gives CDR1 SGHVS, CDR2 FQNEAQ. The CDR3 has 15 residues. TCRdb re-called the 5' RACE reads with MiXCR, one entry per CDR3 protein. The table shows about 430,000 distinct CDR3 sequences, with 24% occurring only once. This sequence joins TRBV7-8 and TRBJ1-1; the D gene is possibly TRBD1 (5 bases). The clonotype was recovered from an adult woman who had mild COVID-19 (a few samples of this study predate the infection). Cell type and time point are not known. The sequencing input was PBMCs or a T cell subset sorted from them (not recorded which). CDR3: CASSLVTGGTTEAFF. The CDR3 region has the DNA TGTGCCAGCAGCTTAGTTACGGGGGGAACCACTGAAGCTTTCTTT.